These T cell receptor beta chains were read from a single sample in a study of blood T cell repertoires in COVID-19. The data were produced by immunoSEQ multiplex PCR, yet TCRdb's version contains in-frame clones alone and is incomplete. The sample shows some 200,000 clones, around 86% of them seen only once. Sequencing was performed on peripheral blood. These receptors were taken from a man aged 80 or over with acute or convalescent COVID-19. CDR3s include the opening cysteine and the closing phenylalanine or tryptophan. The D gene is left open where the match is weak. Clone size appears in some rows only: once, few, many, or a class for an expanded clone.

abundance: .
j_gene: TRBJ2-1
v_gene: TRBV5-8
d_gene: .
CDR3nt: TGTGCCAGCAGCCCCCGGCAGGCTACGGGAAATGAGCAGTTCTTC
CDR3aa: CASSPRQATGNEQFF

abundance: .
j_gene: TRBJ2-1
v_gene: TRBV10-3
d_gene: TRBD2
CDR3nt: TGTGCCATCAGACAGGGACTAGCAGTTCTGAATGAGCAGTTCTTC
CDR3aa: CAIRQGLAVLNEQFF

abundance: .
j_gene: TRBJ2-2
v_gene: TRBV7-3
d_gene: TRBD2
CDR3nt: TGTGCCAGCAGCTCCGTACAGACTAGCGGGAGATATAGGCCGGACACCGGGGAGCTGTTTTTT
CDR3aa: CASSSVQTSGRYRPDTGELFF

abundance: .
j_gene: TRBJ2-7
v_gene: TRBV27
d_gene: TRBD2
CDR3nt: TGTGCCAGCAAACCCGGGACTAGCCGGGCCTACGAGCAGTACTTC
CDR3aa: CASKPGTSRAYEQYF

abundance: .
j_gene: TRBJ1-2
v_gene: TRBV10-3
d_gene: .
CDR3nt: TGTGCCATCAGTGAAGACTCTAACTATGGCTACACCTTC
CDR3aa: CAISEDSNYGYTF

abundance: .
j_gene: TRBJ2-3
v_gene: TRBV2
d_gene: .
CDR3nt: TGTGCCAGCACCGCAAGGGGTATGGGCACAGATACGCAGTATTTT
CDR3aa: CASTARGMGTDTQYF

abundance: .
j_gene: TRBJ2-3
v_gene: TRBV7-9
d_gene: TRBD2
CDR3nt: TGTGCCAGCACCCAACTAGCGGGAAATACAGATACGCAGTATTTT
CDR3aa: CASTQLAGNTDTQYF

abundance: .
j_gene: TRBJ1-3
v_gene: TRBV7-2
d_gene: .
CDR3nt: TGTGCCAGCAGCTTACAGGGGTCCTCTGGAAACACCATATATTTT
CDR3aa: CASSLQGSSGNTIYF

abundance: .
j_gene: TRBJ2-3
v_gene: TRBV5-6
d_gene: .
CDR3nt: TGTGCCAGCAGCACATCAACCGGCACAGATACGCAGTATTTT
CDR3aa: CASSTSTGTDTQYF

abundance: .
j_gene: TRBJ2-7
v_gene: TRBV11-2
d_gene: .
CDR3nt: TGTGCCAGCAGCTTAGGAGGGTCCTACGAGCAGTACTTC
CDR3aa: CASSLGGSYEQYF

abundance: .
j_gene: TRBJ2-5
v_gene: TRBV11-2
d_gene: .
CDR3nt: TGTGCCAGCAGCCGAATAGCCTCCCTGGGAGAGACCCAGTACTTC
CDR3aa: CASSRIASLGETQYF

abundance: .
j_gene: TRBJ1-5
v_gene: TRBV15
d_gene: .
CDR3nt: TGTGCCACCAGCAGTTCAGGTGGGAATCAGCCCCAGCATTTT
CDR3aa: CATSSSGGNQPQHF

abundance: .
j_gene: TRBJ2-7
v_gene: TRBV7-2
d_gene: TRBD1
CDR3nt: TGTGCCAGCAGCACAGGACAGGGACAGGTTTTATCCTACGAGCAGTACTTC
CDR3aa: CASSTGQGQVLSYEQYF

abundance: .
j_gene: TRBJ1-4
v_gene: TRBV5-6
d_gene: TRBD1
CDR3nt: TGTGCCAGCAGCAAGGACAGGGTAGGCGAAAAACTGTTTTTT
CDR3aa: CASSKDRVGEKLFF

abundance: .
j_gene: TRBJ2-1
v_gene: TRBV7-2
d_gene: .
CDR3nt: TGTGCCAGCAGCTCCGGTGAGAGCCCCGGCAATGAGCAGTTCTTC
CDR3aa: CASSSGESPGNEQFF

abundance: .
j_gene: TRBJ1-4
v_gene: TRBV2
d_gene: TRBD1
CDR3nt: TGTGCCAGCAGTCGGGGACAGGGAAAACTGTTTTTT
CDR3aa: CASSRGQGKLFF

abundance: .
j_gene: TRBJ2-3
v_gene: TRBV5-1
d_gene: TRBD2
CDR3nt: TGCGCCAGCAGCAGGACTAGCTTGGGCACAGATACGCAGTATTTT
CDR3aa: CASSRTSLGTDTQYF

abundance: .
j_gene: TRBJ1-2
v_gene: TRBV18
d_gene: TRBD1
CDR3nt: TGTGCCAGCTCGCTTACCGGGACAGGGGACTATGGCTACACCTTC
CDR3aa: CASSLTGTGDYGYTF

abundance: .
j_gene: TRBJ1-5
v_gene: TRBV12-3/TRBV12-4
d_gene: .
CDR3nt: TGTGCCAGCAGGAAAACAAGAAATCAGCCCCAGCATTTT
CDR3aa: CASRKTRNQPQHF

abundance: .
j_gene: TRBJ2-3
v_gene: TRBV6-5
d_gene: TRBD2
CDR3nt: TGTGCCAGCAGACGACTAGCGGGAGCCCCAGATACGCAGTATTTT
CDR3aa: CASRRLAGAPDTQYF

abundance: once
j_gene: TRBJ2-3
v_gene: TRBV5-1
d_gene: .
CDR3nt: TGCGCCAGCAGCTTGGGAGGGCCGACGGATACGCAGTATTTT
CDR3aa: CASSLGGPTDTQYF

abundance: .
j_gene: TRBJ2-5
v_gene: TRBV19
d_gene: TRBD1
CDR3nt: TGTGCCAGTAGTGCGGACAGGGGGAGAACGGAGACCCAGTACTTC
CDR3aa: CASSADRGRTETQYF

abundance: .
j_gene: TRBJ2-1
v_gene: TRBV11-1
d_gene: TRBD2
CDR3nt: TGTGCCAGCAGCTCGGTTACTAGCGGGAGACGCGAGCAGTTCTTC
CDR3aa: CASSSVTSGRREQFF

abundance: .
j_gene: TRBJ1-2
v_gene: TRBV5-6
d_gene: .
CDR3nt: TGTGCCAGCAACCCGCCTGGGACATCATCCGGCTACACCTTC
CDR3aa: CASNPPGTSSGYTF

abundance: .
j_gene: TRBJ2-1
v_gene: TRBV7-8
d_gene: TRBD2
CDR3nt: TGTGCCAGCAGCACAAGCGGGAGTTTGTACAATGAGCAGTTCTTC
CDR3aa: CASSTSGSLYNEQFF

abundance: .
j_gene: TRBJ1-2
v_gene: TRBV4-1
d_gene: .
CDR3nt: TGCGCCAGCAGCCAAGAACTAGGCAGGGGTTCCTATGGCTACACCTTC
CDR3aa: CASSQELGRGSYGYTF

abundance: .
j_gene: TRBJ1-2
v_gene: TRBV19
d_gene: TRBD1
CDR3nt: TGTGCCAGTAGCCTCGGGACAGACGATAACTATGGCTACACCTTC
CDR3aa: CASSLGTDDNYGYTF

abundance: once
j_gene: TRBJ1-4
v_gene: TRBV30
d_gene: .
CDR3nt: TGTGCCTGGAGTGTACTAGCCGAAAAACTGTTTTTT
CDR3aa: CAWSVLAEKLFF

abundance: .
j_gene: TRBJ1-1
v_gene: TRBV28
d_gene: TRBD1
CDR3nt: TGTGCCAGCAGGGCCGGGACAGGGAACACTGAAGCTTTCTTT
CDR3aa: CASRAGTGNTEAFF

abundance: .
j_gene: TRBJ2-3
v_gene: TRBV10-3
d_gene: .
CDR3nt: TGTGCCTCAGGGGTCGGACCAGATACGCAGTATTTT
CDR3aa: CASGVGPDTQYF

abundance: .
j_gene: TRBJ2-2
v_gene: TRBV5-1
d_gene: .
CDR3nt: TGCGCCAGCAGCTTAACGGGGTCGGGCACCGGGGAGCTGTTTTTT
CDR3aa: CASSLTGSGTGELFF

abundance: .
j_gene: TRBJ2-2
v_gene: TRBV2
d_gene: TRBD2
CDR3nt: TGTGCCAGCAGTGAACTGACTAGCGCGGCCGGGGAGCTGTTTTTT
CDR3aa: CASSELTSAAGELFF

abundance: .
j_gene: TRBJ1-6
v_gene: TRBV5-4
d_gene: TRBD1
CDR3nt: TGTGCCAGCAGCACGGACAGGGGGCGAAGCTCACCCCTCCACTTT
CDR3aa: CASSTDRGRSSPLHF

abundance: .
j_gene: TRBJ2-6
v_gene: TRBV5-3
d_gene: TRBD1
CDR3nt: TGTGCCAGAAGCCCGCGACAGGGGGAAATGTCTGGGGCCAACGTCCTGACTTTC
CDR3aa: CARSPRQGEMSGANVLTF

abundance: .
j_gene: TRBJ2-7
v_gene: TRBV24-1
d_gene: TRBD2
CDR3nt: TGTGCCACCAGTGGTTCTAGCGGGAGGGGCGAGCAGTACTTC
CDR3aa: CATSGSSGRGEQYF

abundance: .
j_gene: TRBJ2-1
v_gene: TRBV11-2
d_gene: TRBD2
CDR3nt: TGTGCCAGCAGCCTAGAAGGGACTAGCGGGATCAATGAGCAGTTCTTC
CDR3aa: CASSLEGTSGINEQFF

abundance: .
j_gene: TRBJ2-1
v_gene: TRBV19
d_gene: TRBD2
CDR3nt: TGTGCCAGTAGTCCTTTAGCGGGAGGATCCAATGAGCAGTTCTTC
CDR3aa: CASSPLAGGSNEQFF

abundance: .
j_gene: TRBJ2-7
v_gene: TRBV29-1
d_gene: .
CDR3nt: TGCAGCGTTGAAGATCCGGGGAAGGAGCAGTACTTC
CDR3aa: CSVEDPGKEQYF

abundance: .
j_gene: TRBJ1-6
v_gene: TRBV19
d_gene: .
CDR3nt: TGTGCCAGTAGTATAGGACGGGACATCCCCTCACCCCTCCACTTT
CDR3aa: CASSIGRDIPSPLHF

abundance: .
j_gene: TRBJ2-5
v_gene: TRBV18
d_gene: .
CDR3nt: TGTGCCAGCTCACCTAAAGAGACCCAGTACTTC
CDR3aa: CASSPKETQYF

abundance: .
j_gene: TRBJ2-1
v_gene: TRBV19
d_gene: .
CDR3nt: TGTGCCAGTAGTATAGGGGCAACCCTTTCCTACAATGAGCAGTTCTTC
CDR3aa: CASSIGATLSYNEQFF

abundance: .
j_gene: TRBJ2-3
v_gene: TRBV19
d_gene: TRBD2
CDR3nt: TGTGCCAGTAGTAAAGGGACTAGCGTGGATACGCAGTATTTT
CDR3aa: CASSKGTSVDTQYF